Listed below are T cell receptor beta chains from one sample, sequenced in a study of post-analysis software for immune sequencing data. MiXCR, applied by TCRdb to the PCR reads, yields one record per CDR3 protein. The sample records about 200,000 distinct CDR3 sequences, about 30% being singletons. Sequencing used blood. Source of these receptors: a girl between 2 and 17 years old with multiple sclerosis. Each CDR3 is given with its conserved first and last residue. D genes are given only for firm matches. Expanded clones get a size class; other rows say once, few or many, or leave the size out.

>TRBV2|few|TRBJ2-1|-
CASSDAEGGEQFF
TGTGCCAGCAGTGACGCAGAGGGGGGTGAGCAGTTCTTC
>TRBV29-1|few|TRBJ2-5|TRBD1
CSAAYGTGAETQYF
TGCAGCGCCGCGTACGGGACAGGGGCCGAGACCCAGTACTTC
>TRBV5-8|many|TRBJ2-3|TRBD2
CASSLVLGLAGDTQYF
TGTGCCAGCAGCTTGGTACTCGGACTAGCGGGAGATACGCAGTATTTT
>TRBV7-2|many|TRBJ2-1|TRBD2
CASSPRGGSSYNEQFF
TGTGCCAGCAGCCCCCGGGGCGGGAGCTCCTACAATGAGCAGTTCTTC
>TRBV20-1|few|TRBJ1-5|-
CSARTRAGHITTQPQHF
TGCAGTGCTAGAACCCGAGCAGGACACATTACAACTCAGCCCCAGCATTTT
>TRBV4-1|-|TRBJ1-2|-
CASSPNGEYFYGYTF
TGCGCCAGCAGCCCCAACGGGGAGTACTTCTATGGCTACACCTTC
>TRBV5-1|-|TRBJ2-3|TRBD2
CASSVSGGAGTDTQYF
TGCGCCAGCAGCGTTAGCGGGGGGGCGGGCACAGATACGCAGTATTTT
>TRBV7-9|-|TRBJ2-2|TRBD2
CASRLPASSGKNTGELFF
TGTGCCAGCAGGTTGCCCGCCTCTAGCGGGAAGAACACCGGGGAGCTGTTTTTT
>TRBV28|many|TRBJ2-1|-
CASSLGRNEQFF
TGTGCCAGCAGTTTAGGCCGAAATGAGCAGTTCTTC
>TRBV29-1|-|TRBJ2-3|TRBD2
CSVEDPKRTSGRSDTQYF
TGCAGCGTTGAAGACCCCAAACGGACTAGCGGGAGGTCAGATACGCAGTATTTT
>TRBV20-1|-|TRBJ2-2|TRBD1
CSATGTGGTAGELFF
TGCAGTGCGACCGGGACAGGGGGAACGGCCGGGGAGCTGTTTTTT
>TRBV6-2/TRBV6-3|many|TRBJ2-4|-
CASSSGVLSLGNIQYF
TGTGCCAGCAGTTCAGGCGTGCTTAGCCTAGGGAACATTCAGTACTTC
>TRBV20-1|-|TRBJ2-5|-
CSARGQETQYF
TGCAGTGCTAGAGGTCAAGAGACCCAGTACTTC
>TRBV6-1|-|TRBJ1-2|-
CATKWPEAVYGYTF
TGTGCCACCAAATGGCCAGAGGCAGTCTATGGCTACACCTTC
>TRBV11-2|few|TRBJ2-7|-
CASSLRSYEQYF
TGTGCCAGCAGCTTACGATCCTACGAGCAGTACTTC
>TRBV24-1|many|TRBJ2-1|TRBD1
CATSDPGQGGTYEQFF
TGTGCCACCAGTGACCCGGGACAGGGAGGTACATATGAGCAGTTCTTC
>TRBV11-2|-|TRBJ2-3|TRBD2
CASSRRGGRADTQYF
TGTGCCAGCAGCCGCCGGGGGGGCCGAGCAGATACGCAGTATTTT
>TRBV5-1|-|TRBJ2-4|-
CASSQGGEAKNIQYF
TGCGCCAGCAGCCAGGGGGGGGAAGCCAAAAACATTCAGTACTTC
>TRBV29-1|many|TRBJ2-1|TRBD2
CSAEGTRGLYNEQFF
TGCAGCGCCGAGGGGACTAGGGGGTTATACAATGAGCAGTTCTTC
>TRBV6-5|-|TRBJ1-1|-
CASSSVAGADTEAFF
TGTGCCAGCAGTTCTGTGGCAGGAGCGGACACTGAAGCTTTCTTT
>TRBV12-3/TRBV12-4|many|TRBJ2-7|-
CASSRLRDEQYF
TGTGCCAGCAGTCGGTTACGGGACGAGCAGTACTTC
>TRBV25-1|few|TRBJ1-4|-
CASRPRQATNEKLFF
TGTGCCAGCAGACCTCGGCAGGCAACTAATGAAAAACTGTTTTTT
>TRBV5-1|many|TRBJ2-7|-
CASSFTGTRYEQYF
TGCGCCAGCAGCTTCACCGGGACCAGATACGAGCAGTACTTC
>TRBV29-1|-|TRBJ1-5|-
CSVARGSNQPQHF
TGCAGCGTTGCCCGAGGGAGCAATCAGCCCCAGCATTTT
>TRBV5-1|few|TRBJ2-1|-
CASRARGEAEQYQFF
TGCGCCAGCAGAGCAAGGGGGGAGGCAGAGCAATATCAGTTCTTC
>TRBV20-1|few|TRBJ1-1|-
CSATLGTTNTEAFF
TGCAGTGCCACACTAGGGACAACGAACACTGAAGCTTTCTTT
>TRBV2|many|TRBJ2-7|-
CASSEEKGPYEQYF
TGTGCCAGCAGTGAAGAAAAGGGGCCCTACGAGCAGTACTTC
>TRBV5-5|many|TRBJ2-3|-
CASSLREVLDGGTDTQYF
TGTGCCAGCAGCTTGAGGGAGGTCCTTGACGGAGGCACAGATACGCAGTATTTT
>TRBV14|-|TRBJ1-1|-
CASSPTQNMNTEAFF
TGTGCCAGCAGCCCGACACAGAACATGAACACTGAAGCTTTCTTT
>TRBV5-6|many|TRBJ2-3|-
CASSFGGYTDTQYF
TGTGCCAGCAGCTTCGGGGGTTACACAGATACGCAGTATTTT
>TRBV20-1|few|TRBJ2-1|-
CSARLLPEQFF
TGCAGTGCTAGATTGCTGCCAGAGCAGTTCTTC
>TRBV15|-|TRBJ1-6|-
CATSRDRDQLHF
TGTGCCACCAGCAGAGACCGGGACCAACTCCACTTT
>TRBV6-1|few|TRBJ1-5|-
CASSDGSASNQPQHF
TGTGCCAGCAGTGACGGGTCGGCAAGCAATCAGCCCCAGCATTTT
>TRBV7-9|many|TRBJ2-7|-
CASSLSQLSSYEQYF
TGTGCCAGCAGCTTATCCCAGTTGAGCTCCTACGAGCAGTACTTC
>TRBV12-3/TRBV12-4|many|TRBJ1-2|-
CASSFGLGPGVDGYTF
TGTGCCAGCAGTTTCGGTTTAGGGCCAGGGGTTGATGGCTACACCTTC
>TRBV10-2|few|TRBJ2-1|TRBD2
CASSAGTSGNNEQFF
TGCGCCAGCAGCGCGGGGACTAGCGGAAACAATGAGCAGTTCTTC
>TRBV6-5|-|TRBJ2-2|TRBD2
CASRPGTRGTGELFF
TGTGCCAGCAGGCCAGGGACTAGGGGGACCGGGGAGCTGTTTTTT
>TRBV12-3/TRBV12-4|few|TRBJ1-5|-
CASSLSGGDQPQHF
TGTGCCAGCAGCCTTTCAGGCGGCGATCAGCCCCAGCATTTT